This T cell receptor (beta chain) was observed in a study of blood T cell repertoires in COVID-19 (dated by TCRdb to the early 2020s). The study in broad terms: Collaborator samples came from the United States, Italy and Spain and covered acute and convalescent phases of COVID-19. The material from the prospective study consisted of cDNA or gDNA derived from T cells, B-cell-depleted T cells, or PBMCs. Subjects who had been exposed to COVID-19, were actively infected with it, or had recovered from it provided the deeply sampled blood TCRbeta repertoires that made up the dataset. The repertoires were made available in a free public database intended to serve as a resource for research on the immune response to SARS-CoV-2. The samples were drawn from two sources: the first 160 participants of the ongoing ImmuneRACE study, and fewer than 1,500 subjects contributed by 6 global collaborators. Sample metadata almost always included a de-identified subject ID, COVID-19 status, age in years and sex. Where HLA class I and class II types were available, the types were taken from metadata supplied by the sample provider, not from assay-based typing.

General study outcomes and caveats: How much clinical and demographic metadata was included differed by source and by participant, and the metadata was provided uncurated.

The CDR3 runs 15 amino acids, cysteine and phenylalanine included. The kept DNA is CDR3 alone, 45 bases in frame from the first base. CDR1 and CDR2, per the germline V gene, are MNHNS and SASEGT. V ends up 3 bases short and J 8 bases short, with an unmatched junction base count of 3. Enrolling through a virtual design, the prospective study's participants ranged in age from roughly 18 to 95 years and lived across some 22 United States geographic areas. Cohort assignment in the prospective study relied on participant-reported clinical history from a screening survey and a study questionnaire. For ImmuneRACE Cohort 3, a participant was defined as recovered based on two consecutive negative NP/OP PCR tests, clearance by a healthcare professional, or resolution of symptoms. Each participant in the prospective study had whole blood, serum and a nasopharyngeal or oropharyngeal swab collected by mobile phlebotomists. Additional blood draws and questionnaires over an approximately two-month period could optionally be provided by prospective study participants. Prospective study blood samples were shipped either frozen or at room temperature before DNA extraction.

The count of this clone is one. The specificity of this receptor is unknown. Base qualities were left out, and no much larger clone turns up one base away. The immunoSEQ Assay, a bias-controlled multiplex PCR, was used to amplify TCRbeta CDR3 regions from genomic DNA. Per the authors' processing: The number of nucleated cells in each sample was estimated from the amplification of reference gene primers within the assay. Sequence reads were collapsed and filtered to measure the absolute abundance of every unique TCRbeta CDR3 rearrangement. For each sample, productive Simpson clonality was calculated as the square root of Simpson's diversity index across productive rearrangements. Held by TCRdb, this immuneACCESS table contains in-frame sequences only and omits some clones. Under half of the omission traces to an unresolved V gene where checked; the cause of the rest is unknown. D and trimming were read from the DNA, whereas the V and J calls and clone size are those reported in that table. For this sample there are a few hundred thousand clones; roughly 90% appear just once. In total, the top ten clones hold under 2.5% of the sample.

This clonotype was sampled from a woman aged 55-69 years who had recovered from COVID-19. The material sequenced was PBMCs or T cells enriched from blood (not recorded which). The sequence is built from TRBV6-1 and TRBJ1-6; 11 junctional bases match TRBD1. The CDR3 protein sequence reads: CASSDRTGGDSPLHF. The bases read TGTGCCAGCAGTGACCGGACAGGGGGCGATTCACCCCTCCACTTT.